This TCR beta chain was retrieved from a study of shared clonotypes between healthy human individuals. Only in-frame clones appear in the TCRdb table, and some are missing; sequencing was by immunoSEQ multiplex PCR. The sample carries a few million clones, 85% to 95% recorded once. Broader study findings: Some clonotypes were shared by all four sorted-subset donors, while others were not shared. The non-shared ones had lower generation probabilities than the shared ones.

Looked up from germline, CDR1 is SQVTM and CDR2 is ANQGSEA. The CDR3 length is 11 residues. The junction had 4 bases not matched to a gene; V was cut back by 6 bases and J by 8 bases. A word on this clone: Antigen unknown. This CDR3 is also generated by other DNA sequences in the sample.

Each sample came from a Caucasian adult donor living in Nashville, Tennessee. The gene calls are TRBV29-1 and TRBJ2-1; the match to TRBD1 covers 7 bases. Specimen: naive CD4+ T cells sorted from blood. Subset of the sample: CD45RA+ positively selected. The sequence derives from a young man in good health. In DNA form, the CDR3 reads TGCAGCGTCGACAGGGTCGATGAGCAGTTCTTC. Its translation: CSVDRVDEQFF.